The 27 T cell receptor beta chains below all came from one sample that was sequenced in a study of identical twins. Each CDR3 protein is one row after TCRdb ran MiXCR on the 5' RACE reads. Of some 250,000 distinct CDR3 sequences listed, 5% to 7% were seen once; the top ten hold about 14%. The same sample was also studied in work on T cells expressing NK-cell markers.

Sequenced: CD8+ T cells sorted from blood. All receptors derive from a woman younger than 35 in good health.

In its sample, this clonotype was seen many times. DNA of the CDR3: TGTGCTAGTGTTCCCCGGGGAAGGCCCTACAATGAGCAGTTCTTC. Its translation: CASVPRGRPYNEQFF. V usage is TRBV12-5 and J usage is TRBJ2-1; D possibly corresponds to TRBD2 (5 bases). This CDR3 contains 15 residues. Trimming removed 7 bases at V and 2 bases at J, with 15 bases between. Germline lookup yields CDR1 LGHNT and CDR2 FRNRAP. The entire variable domain, with the rest obtained from reference TRBV12-5 and TRBJ2-1, is as follows: DARVTQTPRHKVTEMGQEVTMRCQPILGHNTVFWYRQTMMQGLELLAYFRNRAPLDDSGMPKDRFSAEMPDATLATLKIQPSEPRDSAVYFCASVPRGRPYNEQFFGPGTRLTVL.

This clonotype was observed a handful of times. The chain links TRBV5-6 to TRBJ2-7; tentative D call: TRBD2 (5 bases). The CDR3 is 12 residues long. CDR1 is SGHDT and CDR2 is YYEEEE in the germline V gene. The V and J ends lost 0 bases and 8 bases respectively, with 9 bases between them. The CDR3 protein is CASSLAGMQQYF. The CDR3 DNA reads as TGTGCCAGCAGCTTGGCCGGGATGCAGCAGTACTTC.

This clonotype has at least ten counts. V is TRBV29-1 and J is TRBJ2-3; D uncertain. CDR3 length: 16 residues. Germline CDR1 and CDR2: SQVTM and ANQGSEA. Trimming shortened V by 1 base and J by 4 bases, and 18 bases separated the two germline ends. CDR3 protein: CSVEGVAVSRPDTQYF. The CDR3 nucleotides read TGCAGCGTTGAAGGGGTAGCCGTAAGTCGGCCAGATACGCAGTATTTT.

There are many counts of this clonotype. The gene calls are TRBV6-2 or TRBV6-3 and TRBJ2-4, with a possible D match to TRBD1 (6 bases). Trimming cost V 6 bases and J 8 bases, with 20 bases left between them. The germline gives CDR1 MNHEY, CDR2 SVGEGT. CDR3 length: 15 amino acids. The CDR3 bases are TGTGCCAGCAGCCCCGGGGACATCCGGCGGCACATTCAGTACTTC. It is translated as CASSPGDIRRHIQYF.

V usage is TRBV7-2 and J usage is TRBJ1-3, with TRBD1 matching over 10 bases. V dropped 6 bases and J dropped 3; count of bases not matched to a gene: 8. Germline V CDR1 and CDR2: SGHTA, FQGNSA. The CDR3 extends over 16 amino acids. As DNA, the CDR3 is TGTGCCAGCAGGTTGACTGGGACAGGGGTTGGAAACACCATATATTTT. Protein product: CASRLTGTGVGNTIYF.

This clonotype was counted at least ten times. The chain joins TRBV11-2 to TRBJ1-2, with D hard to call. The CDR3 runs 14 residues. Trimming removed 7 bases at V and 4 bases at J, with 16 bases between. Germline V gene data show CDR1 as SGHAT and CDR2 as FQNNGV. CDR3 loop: CASTIAPGGYGYTF. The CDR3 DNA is TGTGCCAGCACCATTGCCCCGGGTGGCTATGGCTACACCTTC. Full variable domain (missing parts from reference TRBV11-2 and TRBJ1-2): EAGVAQSPRYKIIEKRQSVAFWCNPISGHATLYWYQQILGQGPKLLIQFQNNGVVDDSQLPKDRFSAERLKGVDSTLKIQPAKLEDSAVYLCASTIAPGGYGYTFGSGTRLTVV.

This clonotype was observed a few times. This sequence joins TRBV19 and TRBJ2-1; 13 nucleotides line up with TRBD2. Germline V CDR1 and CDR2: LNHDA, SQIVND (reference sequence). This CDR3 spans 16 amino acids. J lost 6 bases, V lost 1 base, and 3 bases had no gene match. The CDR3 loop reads CASSIVGLAGINEQFF. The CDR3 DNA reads TGTGCCAGTAGTATAGTGGGACTAGCGGGAATCAATGAGCAGTTCTTC.

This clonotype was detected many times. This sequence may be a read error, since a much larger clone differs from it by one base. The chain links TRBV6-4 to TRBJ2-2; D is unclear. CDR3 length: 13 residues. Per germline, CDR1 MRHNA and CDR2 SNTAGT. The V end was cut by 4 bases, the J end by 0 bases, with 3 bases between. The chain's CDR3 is CASSGANTGELFF. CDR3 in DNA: TGTGCCAGCAGTGGGGCGAACACCGGGGAGCTGTTTTTT.

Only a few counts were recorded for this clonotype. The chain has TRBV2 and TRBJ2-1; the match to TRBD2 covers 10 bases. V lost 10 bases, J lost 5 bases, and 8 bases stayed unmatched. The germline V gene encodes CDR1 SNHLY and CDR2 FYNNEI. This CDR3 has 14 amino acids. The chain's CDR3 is CATQTGTSDNEQFF. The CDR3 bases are TGTGCCACTCAGACCGGGACTAGCGACAATGAGCAGTTCTTC.

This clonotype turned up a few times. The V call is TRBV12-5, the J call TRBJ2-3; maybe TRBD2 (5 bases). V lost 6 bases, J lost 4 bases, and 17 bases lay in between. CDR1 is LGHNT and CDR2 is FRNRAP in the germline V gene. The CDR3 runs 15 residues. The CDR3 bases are TGTGCTAGTGGCATCAGACCTGGAGGTTCAGATACGCAGTATTTT. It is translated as CASGIRPGGSDTQYF.

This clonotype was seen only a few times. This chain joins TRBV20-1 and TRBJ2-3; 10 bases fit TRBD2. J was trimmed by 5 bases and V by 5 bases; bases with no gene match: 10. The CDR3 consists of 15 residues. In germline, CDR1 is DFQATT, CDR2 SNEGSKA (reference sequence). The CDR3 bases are TGCAGTGCTCGCCTTCTAGCGGGAGCTATAGATACGCAGTATTTT. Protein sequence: CSARLLAGAIDTQYF.

The CDR3 nucleotides are TGTGCCAGCAGCCCCTCAGAGCGGAATCAGCCCCAGCATTTT. Translated: CASSPSERNQPQHF. V gene TRBV7-9 combines with J gene TRBJ1-5; D unclear. CDR1 is SEHNR, CDR2 FQNEAQ, per germline (reference sequence). V lost 5 bases, J lost 4 bases, and 12 bases lay in between. The CDR3 is 14 residues long. The entire variable domain, with the rest obtained from reference TRBV7-9 and TRBJ1-5, is as follows: DTGVSQNPRHKITKRGQNVTFRCDPISEHNRLYWYRQTLGQGPEFLTYFQNEAQLEKSRLLSDRFSAERPKGSFSTLEIQRTEQGDSAMYLCASSPSERNQPQHFGDGTRLSIL.

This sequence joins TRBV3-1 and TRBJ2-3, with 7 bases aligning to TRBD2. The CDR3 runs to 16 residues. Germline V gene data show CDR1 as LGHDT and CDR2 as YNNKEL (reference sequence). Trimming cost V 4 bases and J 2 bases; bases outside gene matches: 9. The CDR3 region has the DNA TGTGCCAGCAGCCCCCTAAAACTAGCGTCCACAGATACGCAGTATTTT. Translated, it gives CASSPLKLASTDTQYF.

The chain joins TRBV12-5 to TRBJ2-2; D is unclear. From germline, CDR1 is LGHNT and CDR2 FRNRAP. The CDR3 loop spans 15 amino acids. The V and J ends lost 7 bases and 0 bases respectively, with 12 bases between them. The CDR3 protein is CASEERAANTGELFF. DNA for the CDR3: TGTGCTAGTGAGGAAAGGGCGGCGAACACCGGGGAGCTGTTTTTT.

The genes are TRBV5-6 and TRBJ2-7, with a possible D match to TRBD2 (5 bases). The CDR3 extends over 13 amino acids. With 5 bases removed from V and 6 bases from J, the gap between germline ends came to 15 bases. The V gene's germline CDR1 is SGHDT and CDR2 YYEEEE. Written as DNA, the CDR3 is TGTGCCAGCAGACTCGGGGTCCTCTGCGAGCAGTACTTC. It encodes CASRLGVLCEQYF.

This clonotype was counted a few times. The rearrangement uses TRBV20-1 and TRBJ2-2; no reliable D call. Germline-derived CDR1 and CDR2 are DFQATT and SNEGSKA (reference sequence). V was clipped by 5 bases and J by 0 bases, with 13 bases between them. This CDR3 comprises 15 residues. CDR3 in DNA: TGCAGTGCTCCCCAATTTAGCTCGAACACCGGGGAGCTGTTTTTT. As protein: CSAPQFSSNTGELFF.

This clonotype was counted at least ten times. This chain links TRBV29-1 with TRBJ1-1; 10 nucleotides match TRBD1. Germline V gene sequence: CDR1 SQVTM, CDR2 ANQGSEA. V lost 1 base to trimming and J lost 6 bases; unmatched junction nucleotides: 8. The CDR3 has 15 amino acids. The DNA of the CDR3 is TGCAGCGTTGAAGGCCAGGGACAGGGGAGACCTGAAGCTTTCTTT. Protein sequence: CSVEGQGQGRPEAFF.

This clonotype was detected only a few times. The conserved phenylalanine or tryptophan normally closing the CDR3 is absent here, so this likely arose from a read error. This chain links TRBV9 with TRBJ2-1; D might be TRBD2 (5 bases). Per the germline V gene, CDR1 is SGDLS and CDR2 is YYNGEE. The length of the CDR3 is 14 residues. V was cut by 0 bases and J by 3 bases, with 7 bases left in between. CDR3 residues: CASSVVTSYNEQFL. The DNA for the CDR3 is TGTGCCAGCAGCGTAGTAACTAGCTACAATGAGCAGTTCCTC.

The CDR3 loop is CASSLDRGRNTEAFF. The DNA for the CDR3 is TGCGCCAGCAGCTTGGACCGGGGTCGGAACACTGAAGCTTTCTTT. This chain connects TRBV5-1 to TRBJ1-1; D unresolved. The CDR3 covers 15 residues. V dropped 0 bases and J dropped 1 base, with 10 bases sitting between them. Germline loops: CDR1 SGHRS, CDR2 YFSETQ.

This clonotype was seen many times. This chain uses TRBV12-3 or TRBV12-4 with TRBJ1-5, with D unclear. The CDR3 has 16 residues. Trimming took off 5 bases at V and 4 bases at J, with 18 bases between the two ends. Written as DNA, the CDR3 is TGTGCCAGCAGTCCGATTATGGAGGTGGGAAATCAGCCCCAGCATTTT. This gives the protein CASSPIMEVGNQPQHF.

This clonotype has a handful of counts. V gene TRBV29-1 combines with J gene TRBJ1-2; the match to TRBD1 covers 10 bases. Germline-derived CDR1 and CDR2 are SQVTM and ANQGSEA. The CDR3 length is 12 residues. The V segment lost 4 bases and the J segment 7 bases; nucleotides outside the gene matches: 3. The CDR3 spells CSVGTGGFGYTF. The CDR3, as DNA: TGCAGCGTTGGGACAGGGGGTTTTGGCTACACCTTC.

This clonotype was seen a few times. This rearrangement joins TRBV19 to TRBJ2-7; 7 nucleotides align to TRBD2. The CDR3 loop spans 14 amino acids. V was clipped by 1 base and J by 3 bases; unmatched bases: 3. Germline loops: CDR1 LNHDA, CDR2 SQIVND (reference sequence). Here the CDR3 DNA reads TGTGCCAGTAGTATAGCCAGCGGGAACTACGAGCAGTACTTC. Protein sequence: CASSIASGNYEQYF. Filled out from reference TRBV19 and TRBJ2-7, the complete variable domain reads DGGITQSPKYLFRKEGQNVTLSCEQNLNHDAMYWYRQDPGQGLRLIYYSQIVNDFQKGDIAEGYSVSREKKESFPLTVTSAQKNPTAFYLCASSIASGNYEQYFGPGTRLTVT.

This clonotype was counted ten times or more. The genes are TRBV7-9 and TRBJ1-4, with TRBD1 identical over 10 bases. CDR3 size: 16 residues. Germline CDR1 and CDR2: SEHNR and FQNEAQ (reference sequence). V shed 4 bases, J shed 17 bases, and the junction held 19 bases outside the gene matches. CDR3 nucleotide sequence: TGTGCCAGCAGCTCGACCGGGACAGGGGCGAGGGATGTTGTCTTTTTT. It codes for CASSSTGTGARDVVFF.

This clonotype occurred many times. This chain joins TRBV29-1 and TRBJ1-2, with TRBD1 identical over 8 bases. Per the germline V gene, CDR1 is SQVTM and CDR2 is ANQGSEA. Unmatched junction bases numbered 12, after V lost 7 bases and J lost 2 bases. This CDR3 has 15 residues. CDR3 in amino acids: CSARRTGMGNYGYTF. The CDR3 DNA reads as TGCAGCGCCCGGAGGACAGGGATGGGCAACTATGGCTACACCTTC.

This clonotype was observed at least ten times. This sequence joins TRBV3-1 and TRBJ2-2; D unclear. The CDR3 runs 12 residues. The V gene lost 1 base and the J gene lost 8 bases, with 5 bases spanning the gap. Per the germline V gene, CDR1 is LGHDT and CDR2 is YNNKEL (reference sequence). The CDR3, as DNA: TGTGCCAGCAGCCAAGGTTCGGGGGAGCTGTTTTTT. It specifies CASSQGSGELFF.

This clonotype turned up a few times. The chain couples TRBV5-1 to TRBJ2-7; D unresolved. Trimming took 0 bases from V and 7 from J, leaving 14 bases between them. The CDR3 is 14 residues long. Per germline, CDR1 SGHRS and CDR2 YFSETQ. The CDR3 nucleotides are TGCGCCAGCAGCTTGGAAGTGACATACGATGAGCAGTACTTC. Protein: CASSLEVTYDEQYF.

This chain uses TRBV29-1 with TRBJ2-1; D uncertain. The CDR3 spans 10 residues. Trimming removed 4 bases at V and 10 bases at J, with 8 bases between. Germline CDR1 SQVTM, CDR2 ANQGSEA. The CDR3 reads CSVVDPEQFF. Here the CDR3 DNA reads TGCAGCGTTGTTGACCCCGAGCAGTTCTTC.